One sample yielded the 31 T cell receptor beta chains listed below, sequenced in a study of cytomegalovirus exposure and HLA in healthy donors. Profiling relied on immunoSEQ multiplex PCR, and the TCRdb table lists in-frame clones only, not all of them. The sample contains around 200,000 clones, around 80% of which appear only once. Sequenced sample: PBMCs. These receptors all stem from a woman aged 25 to 45 in good health and CMV-seronegative.

The gene calls are TRBV12-5 and TRBJ1-5; 9 bases line up with TRBD1. J gave up 6 bases and V 5 bases, and 8 bases lay outside the gene matches. The CDR3 runs to 15 residues. Per the germline V gene, CDR1 is LGHNT and CDR2 is FRNRAP. CDR3 residues: CASGSWDRVSQPQHF. DNA of the CDR3: TGTGCTAGTGGTAGTTGGGACAGGGTAAGTCAGCCCCAGCATTTT. Filled out from reference TRBV12-5 and TRBJ1-5, the complete variable domain reads DARVTQTPRHKVTEMGQEVTMRCQPILGHNTVFWYRQTMMQGLELLAYFRNRAPLDDSGMPKDRFSAEMPDATLATLKIQPSEPRDSAVYFCASGSWDRVSQPQHFGDGTRLSIL.

A word on this clone: The same CDR3 also results from other DNA sequences found in this sample. DNA for the CDR3: TGCGCCAGCAGCTTGGGCGGGAGATACGAGCAGTACTTC. Amino acids: CASSLGGRYEQYF. V is TRBV5-1 and J is TRBJ2-7; 7 nucleotides line up with TRBD2. The germline CDR1 and CDR2 sequences are SGHRS and YFSETQ. The CDR3 consists of 13 residues. V lost 0 bases, J lost 4 bases, and 1 base stayed unmatched.

The J gene is TRBJ2-7, the V gene TRBV25-1, with 9 bases matching TRBD1. V was pared by 6 bases and J by 5 bases, with 11 bases of the junction left unmatched. The germline V gene encodes CDR1 MGHDK and CDR2 SYGVNS. The CDR3 totals 15 residues. CDR3 in DNA: TGTGCCAGCAGCGAGACCGGGACAGGGTTCAACGAGCAGTACTTC. Its protein product is CASSETGTGFNEQYF.

The chain has TRBV19 and TRBJ2-1, with 7 bases matching TRBD2. V lost 3 bases to trimming and J lost 5 bases; unmatched junction nucleotides: 4. Germline CDR1 LNHDA, CDR2 SQIVND (reference sequence). The CDR3 sequence is 14 residues long. The DNA of the CDR3 is TGTGCCAGTAGTATCCAGCGGGGTAACAATGAGCAGTTCTTC. It specifies CASSIQRGNNEQFF.

The table lists this clone with a few counts. The J gene is TRBJ2-7, the V gene TRBV2; 7 bases match TRBD1. The J segment lost 6 bases and the V segment lost 7 bases, leaving 12 bases of the junction unmatched. The CDR3 has 14 residues. Per the germline V gene, CDR1 is SNHLY and CDR2 is FYNNEI. The CDR3 DNA follows: TGTGCCAGCACCGTGTCGGGGACAGCCGGCGAGCAGTACTTC. Amino acids: CASTVSGTAGEQYF.

This clone was found once. The chain employs TRBV9 and TRBJ2-7; tentatively, D is TRBD1 (5 bases). Trimming cost V 0 bases and J 3 bases, with 13 bases left between them. Germline assignment: CDR1 SGDLS and CDR2 YYNGEE. This CDR3 has 15 residues. Written as DNA, the CDR3 is TGTGCCAGCAGCGTAGTGGACACGGCTATCTACGAGCAGTACTTC. This sequence encodes CASSVVDTAIYEQYF.

Ten or more counts support this clone. The chain carries TRBV29-1 and TRBJ2-1; D remains unclear. This CDR3 has 10 residues. The germline V gene has CDR1 SQVTM and CDR2 ANQGSEA. V was shortened by 4 bases and J by 9 bases, with 7 bases between the two germline ends. The CDR3: CSVGWSEQFF. The DNA for the CDR3 is TGCAGCGTTGGATGGAGTGAGCAGTTCTTC.

This clone was seen just once. The chain combines TRBV7-9 with TRBJ1-4, with D possibly TRBD1 on 5 matching bases. V lost 1 base and J lost 8, with 11 bases in between. CDR1 SEHNR and CDR2 FQNEAQ come from the germline V gene (reference sequence). CDR3 size: 14 residues. The CDR3 region is CASSLVTGNEKLFF. CDR3 in DNA: TGTGCCAGCAGCTTAGTAACAGGAAACGAAAAACTGTTTTTT. Using reference TRBV7-9 and TRBJ1-4 for the parts outside the CDR3, the full variable domain is DTGVSQNPRHKITKRGQNVTFRCDPISEHNRLYWYRQTLGQGPEFLTYFQNEAQLEKSRLLSDRFSAERPKGSFSTLEIQRTEQGDSAMYLCASSLVTGNEKLFFGSGTQLSVL.

This chain uses TRBV7-3 with TRBJ1-2, with TRBD1 matching over 7 bases. V shed 5 bases and J 6 bases; nucleotides not matched to a gene: 12. The CDR3 covers 15 residues. Germline CDR1 and CDR2: SGHTA and FQGTGA. The CDR3 DNA reads TGTGCCAGCAGCCCCCGAACGACAGGGATAGATGGCTACACCTTC. Its translation is CASSPRTTGIDGYTF.

The chain is built from TRBV6-5 and TRBJ1-1; no definite D call. Germline CDR1 MNHEY, CDR2 SVGAGI. The length of the CDR3 is 15 residues. The V gene lost 2 bases and the J gene lost 0 bases, with 10 bases spanning the gap. CDR3: CASSYSPGMNTEAFF. The CDR3 nucleotides are TGTGCCAGCAGTTACAGCCCAGGCATGAACACTGAAGCTTTCTTT.

The rearrangement links TRBV12-1 to TRBJ2-4; the table's D call TRBD1 went unverified against the DNA. TRBV12-1 is recorded as a pseudogene. The CDR3 runs to 8 residues. CDR3 residues: CASSFYRF. Here the CDR3 DNA reads TGTGCCAGCAGCTTTTACAGGTTC.

The chain uses TRBV6-5 and TRBJ1-5; 7 positions agree with TRBD1. J was trimmed by 4 bases and V by 0 bases; bases with no gene match: 6. CDR3 size: 16 residues. The germline gives CDR1 MNHEY, CDR2 SVGAGI. The CDR3: CASSYSRQGGNQPQHF. The DNA for the CDR3 is TGTGCCAGCAGTTACTCGCGGCAGGGGGGTAATCAGCCCCAGCATTTT.

CDR3 in DNA: TGTGCCAGTAGTATCTTAAACGGCCCTCTAGGTCTGTACTTC. Translation gives CASSILNGPLGLYF. The chain recombines TRBV19 with TRBJ2-7; D is ambiguous. V lost 3 bases and J 12 bases, leaving 21 bases between the germline ends. The CDR3 runs 14 residues. Germline V gene sequence: CDR1 LNHDA, CDR2 SQIVND (reference sequence).

The rearrangement links TRBV2 to TRBJ2-7, with TRBD1 matching 9 bases. The CDR3 covers 13 residues. V shed 6 bases and J 7 bases; nucleotides not matched to a gene: 7. Per germline, CDR1 SNHLY and CDR2 FYNNEI. The DNA for the CDR3 is TGTGCCAGCAGCTGGGACAGGGACGGGGAGCAGTACTTC. Protein product: CASSWDRDGEQYF.

The V gene is TRBV4-2, the J gene TRBJ2-2; 11 bases agree with TRBD2. V gave up 3 bases and J gave up 7 bases; unmatched junction bases: 7. The CDR3 spans 16 residues. Germline CDR1 is LGHNA and CDR2 is YNFKEQ. CDR3 sequence reads: CASSHHSGTSGGELFF. The CDR3 nucleotides are TGTGCCAGCAGCCATCACTCCGGGACTAGCGGCGGGGAGCTGTTTTTT.

This clone has just one count. The chain links TRBV5-6 to TRBJ2-7, with TRBD1 matching 9 bases. The CDR3 spans 13 residues. CDR1 and CDR2 (germline): SGHDT, YYEEEE. The V segment lost 5 bases and the J segment 6 bases; nucleotides outside the gene matches: 6. DNA for the CDR3: TGTGCCAGCAGGAGGTTGACAGGGGGCGAGCAGTACTTC. The encoded protein is CASRRLTGGEQYF.

The V gene is TRBV27, the J gene TRBJ2-2, with 9 nucleotides matching TRBD1. V was clipped by 5 bases and J by 7 bases; unmatched bases: 11. The CDR3 covers 16 residues. Germline CDR1 is MNHEY and CDR2 is SMNVEV (reference sequence). CDR3 protein: CASSTIQGARVGELFF. For the CDR3, the DNA is TGTGCCAGCAGTACCATACAGGGGGCGCGGGTCGGGGAGCTGTTTTTT.

The chain carries TRBV7-9 and TRBJ1-2, with 8 bases identical to TRBD1. The CDR3 sequence is 14 residues long. J was trimmed by 6 bases and V by 5 bases; bases with no gene match: 8. Germline CDR1 SEHNR, CDR2 FQNEAQ (reference sequence). CDR3 protein: CASSPLRTGNGYTF. The CDR3 nucleotides are TGTGCCAGCAGCCCACTCAGGACAGGGAATGGCTACACCTTC. Complete variable domain (other parts from reference TRBV7-9 and TRBJ1-2): DTGVSQNPRHKITKRGQNVTFRCDPISEHNRLYWYRQTLGQGPEFLTYFQNEAQLEKSRLLSDRFSAERPKGSFSTLEIQRTEQGDSAMYLCASSPLRTGNGYTFGSGTRLTVV.

The chain carries TRBV7-6 and TRBJ2-3; TRBD2 agrees at 7 bases. CDR1 is SGHVS and CDR2 is FNYEAQ in the germline V gene. V lost 5 bases to trimming and J lost 0 bases; unmatched junction nucleotides: 5. This CDR3 is 15 amino acids long. CDR3 region: CASSASGSSTDTQYF. The CDR3 DNA sequence: TGTGCCAGCAGCGCTAGCGGCTCTAGCACAGATACGCAGTATTTT.

This rearrangement joins TRBV15 to TRBJ1-4; a possible D gene is TRBD1 (6 bases). The V and J ends lost 0 bases and 2 bases respectively, with 10 bases between them. Looked up from germline, CDR1 is LNHNV and CDR2 is YYDKDF (reference sequence). This CDR3 contains 16 residues. The CDR3 here is CATSRDPGATNEKLFF. DNA of the CDR3: TGTGCCACCAGCAGAGATCCAGGGGCGACTAATGAAAAACTGTTTTTT.

The chain couples TRBV11-2 to TRBJ2-1; D may be TRBD2 (6 bases). The V end lost 8 bases, the J end lost 2 bases, and 13 bases lay between the germline ends. Germline V gives CDR1 SGHAT, CDR2 FQNNGV. There are 14 residues in the CDR3. The CDR3 sequence: CASARDLAYNEQFF. CDR3 bases: TGTGCCAGCGCGCGGGACTTAGCCTACAATGAGCAGTTCTTC.

This chain connects TRBV19 to TRBJ2-2; the match to TRBD1 covers 7 bases. V was clipped by 3 bases and J by 7 bases; unmatched bases: 8. CDR1 is LNHDA, CDR2 SQIVND, per germline (reference sequence). This CDR3 has 15 amino acids. This CDR3 is CASSIDRVGGGELFF. DNA for the CDR3: TGTGCCAGTAGTATCGACAGGGTTGGTGGCGGGGAGCTGTTTTTT.

V usage is TRBV7-3 and J usage is TRBJ2-2; possibly TRBD2 for D (6 bases). Germline-derived CDR1 and CDR2 are SGHTA and FQGTGA. The length of the CDR3 is 16 residues. V lost 1 base, J lost 10 bases, and 19 bases lay in between. The CDR3 DNA sequence: TGTGCCAGCAGCTTAATTAGCGGCGGGGATTACGAGGAGCTGTTTTTT. It translates to CASSLISGGDYEELFF.

The J gene is TRBJ2-3, the V gene TRBV27, with a tentative D call TRBD2 (5 bases). Between the trimmed V and J ends, which lost 5 bases and 0 bases, there was a span of 9 bases. CDR3 length: 14 residues. Germline values: CDR1 MNHEY, CDR2 SMNVEV (reference sequence). The CDR3 DNA is TGTGCCAGCAGTCTAGCAGCTAGCACAGATACGCAGTATTTT. Amino acid sequence: CASSLAASTDTQYF.

The chain combines TRBV5-8 with TRBJ2-7, with TRBD2 identical over 9 bases. Germline V gene sequence: CDR1 SGHTS, CDR2 YDEGEE. Losses at the gene ends were 4 bases for V and 2 bases for J; bases not matched to a gene: 7. CDR3 size: 15 residues. As DNA, the CDR3 is TGTGCCAGCAGCCCTGGGACTAGCCTAACCTACGAGCAGTACTTC. Translated, it gives CASSPGTSLTYEQYF.

The CDR3 sequence is CASSYSTLRLEGYTF. The CDR3 bases are TGTGCCAGCAGTTACTCGACTCTCCGGCTAGAGGGCTACACCTTC. The rearrangement joins TRBV6-5 to TRBJ1-2, with unresolved D. The germline gives CDR1 MNHEY, CDR2 SVGAGI. Trimming removed 0 bases at V and 8 bases at J, with 16 bases between. The CDR3 length is 15 residues.

There are many counts of this clone. This chain links TRBV27 with TRBJ2-3; D perhaps matches TRBD2 (6 bases). V dropped 6 bases and J dropped 0 bases, with 16 bases sitting between them. The germline gives CDR1 MNHEY, CDR2 SMNVEV (reference sequence). The CDR3 is 16 residues long. CDR3 nucleotide sequence: TGTGCCAGCAGCTTTATAAGCGGGTGGAGCACAGATACGCAGTATTTT. Translating it yields CASSFISGWSTDTQYF.

The V call is TRBV5-1, the J call TRBJ2-3; 8 bases line up with TRBD1. The ends lost 4 bases at V and 3 bases at J; junction bases unmatched: 7. This CDR3 has 15 residues. From germline, CDR1 is SGHRS and CDR2 YFSETQ. The CDR3 here is CASSQRQGRTDTQYF. The CDR3 DNA is TGCGCCAGCAGCCAAAGACAGGGGCGGACAGATACGCAGTATTTT.

As to this clone: Other nucleotide sequences from this sample produce the same CDR3. This chain uses TRBV2 with TRBJ1-2; TRBD1 matches 7 bases. V lost 2 bases, J lost 2 bases, and 5 bases stayed unmatched. CDR3 size: 15 residues. CDR1 is SNHLY, CDR2 FYNNEI, per germline. CDR3 nucleotides: TGTGCCAGCAGTGAATTCGGCAGGGGGAACTATGGCTACACCTTC. Its translation: CASSEFGRGNYGYTF.

The CDR3, as DNA: TGTGCCAGCAGTCTCCACCCCGGGACAGGGATAGATACGCAGTATTTT. This encodes CASSLHPGTGIDTQYF. The rearrangement uses TRBV6-4 and TRBJ2-3; 9 nucleotides match TRBD1. This CDR3 contains 16 residues. V was clipped by 5 bases and J by 5 bases; unmatched bases: 11. Germline V CDR1 and CDR2: MRHNA, SNTAGT.

In DNA form, the CDR3 reads TGTGCCAGCAGTGGTCACTCGGGGGAAGCTTTCTTT. It encodes CASSGHSGEAFF. The rearrangement uses TRBV2 and TRBJ1-1; D not resolved. There are 12 residues in the CDR3. V shed 4 bases and J shed 8 bases, with 11 bases lying between them. Germline loops: CDR1 SNHLY, CDR2 FYNNEI.